This TCR beta chain was identified during a study of CD8+CD57+ T cells in acquired aplastic anemia. Study-wide context: On average, sorted CD4+ and CD8+ cells gave around 3 ug of DNA. Study observations and caveats: Shared by patients and controls, 25 to 30 CD8+ CDR3s were abundant in patients.

CDR3 and TCR beta VDJ profiling relied on genomic DNA as the template. One entry per CDR3 protein results from TCRdb running MiXCR on the reads. The table records 50,000 to 65,000 distinct CDR3 sequences, about 56% of them present only once. This CDR3 comprises 14 residues. The V end lost 3 bases, the J end lost 0 bases, and 9 bases lay between the germline ends. The germline gives CDR1 SGHAT, CDR2 FQNNGV. This clonotype has a count of ten or more. Antigen unknown. Patients included in sequencing had previously demonstrated CD8+CD57+ cell expansion by flow cytometry. Every patient was diagnosed with severe acquired aplastic anemia.

This receptor was obtained from a human donor with aplastic anemia. This sequence joins TRBV11-2 and TRBJ2-7, with TRBD1 as a possible D gene (6 bases). Source material: sorted CD4+, CD8+, or CD8+CD57+ T cells (not recorded which) from PBMCs. CDR3 in DNA: TGTGCCAGCAGCTTGGGACATAGCTCCTACGAGCAGTACTTC. It encodes CASSLGHSSYEQYF.